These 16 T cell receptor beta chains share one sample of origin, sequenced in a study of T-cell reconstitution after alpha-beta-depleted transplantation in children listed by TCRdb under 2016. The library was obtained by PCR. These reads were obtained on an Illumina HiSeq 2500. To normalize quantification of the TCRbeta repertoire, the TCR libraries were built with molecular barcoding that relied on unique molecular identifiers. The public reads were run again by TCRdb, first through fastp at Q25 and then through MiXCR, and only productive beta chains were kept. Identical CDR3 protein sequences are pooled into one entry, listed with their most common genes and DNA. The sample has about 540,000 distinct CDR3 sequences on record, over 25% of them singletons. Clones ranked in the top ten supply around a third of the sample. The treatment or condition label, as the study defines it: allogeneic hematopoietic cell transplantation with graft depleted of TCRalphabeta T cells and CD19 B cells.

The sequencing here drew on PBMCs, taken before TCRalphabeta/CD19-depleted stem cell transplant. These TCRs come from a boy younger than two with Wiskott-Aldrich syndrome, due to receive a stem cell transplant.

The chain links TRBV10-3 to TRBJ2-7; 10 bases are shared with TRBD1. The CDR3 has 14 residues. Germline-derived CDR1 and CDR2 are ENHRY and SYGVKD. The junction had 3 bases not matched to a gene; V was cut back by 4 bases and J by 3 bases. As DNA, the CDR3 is TGTGCCATCAGTGGACAGGGGGCGGGCTACGAGCAGTACTTC. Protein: CAISGQGAGYEQYF.

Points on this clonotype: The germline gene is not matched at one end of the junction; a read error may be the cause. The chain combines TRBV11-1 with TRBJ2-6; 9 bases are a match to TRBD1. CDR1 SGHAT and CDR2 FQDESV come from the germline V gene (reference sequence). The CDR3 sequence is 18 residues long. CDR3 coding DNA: TGTGCCAGCAGCTTATCCGGGACAGGGCCTTCTGGGGCCAACGGCCTGACTTTC. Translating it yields CASSLSGTGPSGANGLTF.

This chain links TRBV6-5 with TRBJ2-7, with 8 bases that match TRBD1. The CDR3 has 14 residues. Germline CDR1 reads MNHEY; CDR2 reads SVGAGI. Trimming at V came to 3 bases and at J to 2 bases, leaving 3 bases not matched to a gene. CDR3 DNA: TGTGCCAGCAGTTATGCGACAGGGGCCTACGAGCAGTACTTC. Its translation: CASSYATGAYEQYF.

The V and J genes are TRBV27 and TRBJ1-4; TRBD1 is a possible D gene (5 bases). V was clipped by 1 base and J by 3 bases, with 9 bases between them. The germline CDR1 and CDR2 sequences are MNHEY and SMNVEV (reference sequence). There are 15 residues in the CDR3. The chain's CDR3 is CASSLWGRSNEKLFF. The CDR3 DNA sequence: TGTGCCAGCAGTTTATGGGGGAGATCTAATGAAAAACTGTTTTTT.

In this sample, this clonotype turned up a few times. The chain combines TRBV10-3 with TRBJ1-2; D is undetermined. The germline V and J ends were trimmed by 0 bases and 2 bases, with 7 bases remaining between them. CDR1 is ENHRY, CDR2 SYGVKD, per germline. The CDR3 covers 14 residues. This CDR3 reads CAISESTLNYGYTF. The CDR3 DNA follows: TGTGCCATCAGTGAGTCGACACTGAACTATGGCTACACCTTC.

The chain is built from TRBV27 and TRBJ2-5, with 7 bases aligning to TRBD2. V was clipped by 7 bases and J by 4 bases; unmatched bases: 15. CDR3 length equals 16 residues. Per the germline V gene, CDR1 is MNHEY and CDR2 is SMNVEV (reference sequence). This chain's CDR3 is CASKQPFREEVETQYF. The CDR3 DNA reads TGTGCCAGCAAACAACCTTTTCGGGAGGAGGTAGAGACCCAGTACTTC.

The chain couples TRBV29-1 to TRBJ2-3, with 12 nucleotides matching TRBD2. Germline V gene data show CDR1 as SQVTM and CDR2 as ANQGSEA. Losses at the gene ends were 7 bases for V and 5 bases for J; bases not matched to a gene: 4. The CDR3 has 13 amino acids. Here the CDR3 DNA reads TGCAGCGCCACGGGACTAGCGGGAGATACGCAGTATTTT. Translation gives CSATGLAGDTQYF.

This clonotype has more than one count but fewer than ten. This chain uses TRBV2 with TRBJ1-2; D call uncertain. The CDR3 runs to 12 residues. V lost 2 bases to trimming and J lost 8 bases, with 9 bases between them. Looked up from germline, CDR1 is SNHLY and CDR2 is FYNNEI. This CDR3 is CASSESGLGYTF. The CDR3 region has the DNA TGTGCCAGCAGTGAAAGCGGGTTGGGCTACACCTTC.

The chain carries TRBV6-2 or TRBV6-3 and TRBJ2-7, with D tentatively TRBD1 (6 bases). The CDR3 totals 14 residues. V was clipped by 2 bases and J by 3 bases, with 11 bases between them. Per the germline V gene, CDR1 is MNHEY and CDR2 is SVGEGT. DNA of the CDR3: TGTGCCAGCAGTTACCAGGGGAGAATCTACGAGCAGTACTTC. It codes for CASSYQGRIYEQYF.

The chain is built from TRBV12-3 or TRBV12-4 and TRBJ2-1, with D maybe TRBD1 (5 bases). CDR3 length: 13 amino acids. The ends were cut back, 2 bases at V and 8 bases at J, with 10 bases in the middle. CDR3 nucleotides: TGTGCCAGCAGTTTAACACAGGTCCATGAGCAGTTCTTC. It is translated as CASSLTQVHEQFF.

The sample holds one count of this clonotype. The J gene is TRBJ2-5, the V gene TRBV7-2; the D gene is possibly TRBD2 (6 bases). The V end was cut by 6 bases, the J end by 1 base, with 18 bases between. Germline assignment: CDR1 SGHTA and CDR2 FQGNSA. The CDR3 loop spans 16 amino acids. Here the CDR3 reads CASSGWEDTAQETQYF. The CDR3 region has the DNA TGTGCCAGCAGTGGGTGGGAGGACACAGCCCAAGAGACCCAGTACTTC.

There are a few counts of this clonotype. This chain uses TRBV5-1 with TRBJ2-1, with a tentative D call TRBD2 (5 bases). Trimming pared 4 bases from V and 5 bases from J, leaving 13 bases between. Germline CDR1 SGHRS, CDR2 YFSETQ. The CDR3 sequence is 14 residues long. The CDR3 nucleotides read TGCGCCAGCAGCCCGGACCCCGGGAACAATGAGCAGTTCTTC. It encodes CASSPDPGNNEQFF.

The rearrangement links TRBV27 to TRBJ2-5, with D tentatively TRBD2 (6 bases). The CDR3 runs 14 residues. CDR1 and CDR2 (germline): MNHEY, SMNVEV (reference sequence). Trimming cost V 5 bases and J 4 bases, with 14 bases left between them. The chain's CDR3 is CASSITSRSETQYF. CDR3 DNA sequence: TGTGCCAGCAGTATAACTAGCCGCTCAGAGACCCAGTACTTC.

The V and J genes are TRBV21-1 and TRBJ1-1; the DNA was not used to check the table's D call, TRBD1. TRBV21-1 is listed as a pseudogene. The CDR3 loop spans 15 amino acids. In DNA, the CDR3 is TGTGCCAGCAGCAAAAGTAGGGGGCTGGGCACTGAAGCTTTCTTT. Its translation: CASSKSRGLGTEAFF.

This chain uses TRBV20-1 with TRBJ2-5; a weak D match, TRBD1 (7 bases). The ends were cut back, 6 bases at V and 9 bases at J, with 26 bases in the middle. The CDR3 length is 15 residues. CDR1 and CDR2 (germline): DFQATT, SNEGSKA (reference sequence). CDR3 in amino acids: CSAKKQTGTGRAQYF. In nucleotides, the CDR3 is TGCAGTGCCAAGAAACAGACAGGGACTGGCCGGGCCCAGTACTTC.

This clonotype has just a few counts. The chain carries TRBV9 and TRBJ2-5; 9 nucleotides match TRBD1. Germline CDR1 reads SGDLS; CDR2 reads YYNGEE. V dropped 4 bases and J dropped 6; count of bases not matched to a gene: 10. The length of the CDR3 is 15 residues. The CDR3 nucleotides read TGTGCCAGCAGCCCAGACCCGACAGGGGGGCAGACCCAGTACTTC. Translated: CASSPDPTGGQTQYF. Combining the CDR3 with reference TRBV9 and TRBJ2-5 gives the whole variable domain DSGVTQTPKHLITATGQRVTLRCSPRSGDLSVYWYQQSLDQGLQFLIQYYNGEERAKGNILERFSAQQFPDLHSELNLSSLELGDSALYFCASSPDPTGGQTQYFGPGTRLLVL.